Listed here are 19 T cell receptor beta chains from one sample, sequenced in a study of vaccination and CD4 T cells after COVID-19. The treatment: roughly 11-day PBMC culture with coronavirus spike peptide pools or control peptides (ViraFEST assay). The Oncomine TCR Beta short-read assay was what sequenced the DNA obtained from cultured CD4+ T cells. In TCRdb, the PCR reads were re-called with MiXCR into one record per CDR3 protein. The sample includes almost 20,000 distinct CDR3 sequences, 45% to 50% of them seen just once. Antigen specificity for these receptors is unknown. The material was CD4+ T cells from blood, cultured in vitro, obtained before SARS-CoV-2 vaccination. The receptors were gathered from a human donor who had recovered from COVID-19.

The rearrangement links TRBV7-8 to TRBJ1-1; no clear D. Per germline, CDR1 SGHVS and CDR2 FQNEAQ. The CDR3 consists of 15 residues. V shed 3 bases and J shed 3 bases, with 14 bases lying between them. The CDR3 region is CASSFLATLDTEAFF. CDR3 in DNA: TGTGCCAGCAGCTTTCTCGCGACCTTAGACACTGAAGCTTTCTTT.

The chain uses TRBV20-1 and TRBJ1-1, with TRBD1 matching 10 bases. CDR3 length: 18 amino acids. With 6 bases clipped from V and 5 bases from J, the junction kept 21 bases outside the gene matches. Germline V gene data show CDR1 as DFQATT and CDR2 as SNEGSKA (reference sequence). The CDR3 region has the DNA TGCAGTGCCAGGCTGAACCGGGACAGGGGAAGGTTAGAGACTGAAGCTTTCTTT. Translating it yields CSARLNRDRGRLETEAFF.

The V call is TRBV11-3, the J call TRBJ1-1; D uncertain. Trimming shortened V by 7 bases and J by 7 bases, and 16 bases separated the two germline ends. The CDR3 spans 13 residues. Germline values: CDR1 SGHNT, CDR2 YENEEA. The CDR3 region is CASKSPRSFEAFF. The CDR3 DNA reads TGTGCCAGCAAATCCCCCAGATCGTTTGAAGCTTTCTTT.

This clonotype has more than one count but fewer than ten. This chain joins TRBV20-1 and TRBJ1-3, with 11 bases that match TRBD1. Germline-derived CDR1 and CDR2 are DFQATT and SNEGSKA (reference sequence). CDR3 size: 14 residues. J lost 6 bases, V lost 6 bases, and 7 bases had no gene match. The CDR3 DNA follows: TGCAGTGCCAAAAGGACAGGGGGCGTAAACACCATATATTTT. It encodes CSAKRTGGVNTIYF.

This chain connects TRBV6-1 to TRBJ2-7; D might be TRBD2 (5 bases). Germline lookup yields CDR1 MNHNS and CDR2 SASEGT. The V and J ends lost 4 bases and 0 bases respectively, with 19 bases between them. This CDR3 has 17 residues. The CDR3: CASSAVGAGLISYEQYF. In DNA, the CDR3 is TGTGCCAGCAGTGCGGTGGGCGCGGGCCTGATCTCCTACGAGCAGTACTTC.

This clonotype was counted between two and nine times. V usage is TRBV7-2 and J usage is TRBJ2-2, with D perhaps matching TRBD1 (6 bases). V lost 6 bases to trimming and J lost 10 bases, with 18 bases between them. CDR3 length: 14 amino acids. Germline loops: CDR1 SGHTA, CDR2 FQGNSA. The CDR3 DNA is TGTGCCAGCAGACCCAGGACAGTCCCTTCGGAGCTGTTTTTT. Translated: CASRPRTVPSELFF.

This clonotype has only a few counts. The chain uses TRBV20-1 and TRBJ2-7; D not resolved. V was pared by 5 bases and J by 3 bases, with 11 bases between. Germline V gives CDR1 DFQATT, CDR2 SNEGSKA (reference sequence). CDR3 length: 12 amino acids. CDR3 sequence (DNA): TGCAGTGCTGTCGGCGGAAACTACGAGCAGTACTTC. Its translation is CSAVGGNYEQYF.

This clonotype was seen a handful of times. This chain uses TRBV7-2 with TRBJ1-1; TRBD1 matches at 9 bases. Germline values: CDR1 SGHTA, CDR2 FQGNSA. CDR3 length: 15 residues. J lost 4 bases, V lost 5 bases, and 8 bases had no gene match. The DNA of the CDR3 is TGTGCCAGCAGCACGCAGGGACAGGGAGGCACTGAAGCTTTCTTT. Translated, it gives CASSTQGQGGTEAFF.

Only a few counts were recorded for this clonotype. The rearrangement uses TRBV6-1 and TRBJ2-7; D may match TRBD1 or TRBD2 (5 bases each). CDR1 is MNHNS, CDR2 SASEGT, per germline. V lost 6 bases to trimming and J lost 5 bases, with 23 bases between them. This CDR3 region has 16 residues. The DNA for the CDR3 is TGTGCCAGCAGCCCCGGGACCCCGGGTGAGGGCCACGAGCAGTACTTC. Encoded protein: CASSPGTPGEGHEQYF.

The gene calls are TRBV6-1 and TRBJ1-2; possible D gene TRBD1, 6 bases. Germline loops: CDR1 MNHNS, CDR2 SASEGT. Trimming shortened V by 5 bases and J by 7 bases, and 11 bases separated the two germline ends. The CDR3 has 12 residues. The CDR3 DNA reads TGTGCCAGCAGTCCACAGGGCGGTGGCTACACCTTC. It yields the protein CASSPQGGGYTF.

This clonotype was observed a few times. The chain recombines TRBV7-3 with TRBJ1-3; the D gene is possibly TRBD1 (5 bases). CDR3 size: 14 residues. CDR1 and CDR2 from the germline V gene are SGHTA and FQGTGA. The ends were cut back, 5 bases at V and 4 bases at J, with 12 bases in the middle. Here the CDR3 reads CASSLSGNGNTIYF. DNA of the CDR3: TGTGCCAGCAGCCTATCAGGGAACGGAAACACCATATATTTT.

The sample holds one count of this clonotype. The gene calls are TRBV5-8 and TRBJ2-5; 8 bases are shared with TRBD1. The length of the CDR3 is 17 residues. V shed 0 bases and J 2 bases; nucleotides not matched to a gene: 9. Germline CDR1 reads SGHTS; CDR2 reads YDEGEE. The CDR3: CASSLDRGTPPQETQYF. The CDR3, as DNA: TGTGCCAGCAGCTTGGACAGGGGGACCCCCCCTCAAGAGACCCAGTACTTC.

The rearrangement joins TRBV27 to TRBJ1-6, with a weak D call TRBD1 (5 bases). From germline, CDR1 is MNHEY and CDR2 SMNVEV (reference sequence). Trimming took 6 bases from V and 6 from J, leaving 15 bases between them. The CDR3 spans 15 residues. This chain's CDR3 is CASRMTRGSNSPLHF. The CDR3 DNA sequence: TGTGCCAGCAGGATGACCCGGGGGTCTAATTCACCCCTCCACTTT.

The chain couples TRBV20-1 to TRBJ1-1; 7 bases align to TRBD1. CDR3 length: 14 residues. Trimming at V came to 6 bases and at J to 3 bases, leaving 10 bases not matched to a gene. In germline, CDR1 is DFQATT, CDR2 SNEGSKA (reference sequence). The DNA of the CDR3 is TGCAGTGCCGCTGGGACAGAGGGTGACACTGAAGCTTTCTTT. Amino acids: CSAAGTEGDTEAFF.

The chain is built from TRBV6-2 or TRBV6-3 and TRBJ2-5; 7 positions agree with TRBD1. CDR3 length equals 14 residues. Trimming at V came to 7 bases and at J to 4 bases, leaving 9 bases not matched to a gene. From germline, CDR1 is MNHEY and CDR2 SVGEGT. In DNA, the CDR3 is TGTGCCAGCACTCCCAGGGACAGAGGAGAGACCCAGTACTTC. Protein: CASTPRDRGETQYF.

Remarks on this clonotype: The junction shows a germline mismatch at one end, possibly a read error. This chain joins TRBV12-3 or TRBV12-4 and TRBJ2-1; D is ambiguous. The CDR3 covers 12 residues. The CDR3 loop is CASSLDPDTPRF. The CDR3 region has the DNA TGTGCCAGCAGTTTAGACCCTGACACCCCGCGCTTC.

The rearrangement uses TRBV6-5 and TRBJ1-2; TRBD1 might be the D (5 bases). There are 16 residues in the CDR3. V lost 4 bases, J lost 3 bases, and 18 bases lay in between. CDR1 is MNHEY and CDR2 is SVGAGI in the germline V gene. The DNA of the CDR3 is TGTGCCAGCAGTTCTAAGGATACCCGGGGCCACTATGGCTACACCTTC. This gives the protein CASSSKDTRGHYGYTF.

The genes are TRBV7-2 and TRBJ1-6; a possible D gene is TRBD1 (6 bases). Germline CDR1 reads SGHTA; CDR2 reads FQGNSA. There are 20 residues in the CDR3. The V gene lost 3 bases and the J gene lost 0 bases, with 21 bases spanning the gap. CDR3: CASSLFPGQRQSSYNSPLHF. Here the CDR3 DNA reads TGTGCCAGCAGCTTGTTCCCTGGACAGAGGCAGAGCTCCTATAATTCACCCCTCCACTTT.

The J gene is TRBJ2-5, the V gene TRBV11-2; tentative D call: TRBD2 (6 bases). V gave up 2 bases and J gave up 1 base, with 8 bases separating them. CDR3 length: 14 amino acids. Germline CDR1 and CDR2: SGHAT and FQNNGV. CDR3 loop: CASSLMTSQETQYF. The CDR3 DNA sequence: TGTGCCAGCAGCTTAATGACTAGCCAAGAGACCCAGTACTTC.